One sample yielded the 9 T cell receptor beta chains listed below, sequenced in a study of cytomegalovirus exposure and HLA in healthy donors. Use of 60 Vbeta and 13 Jbeta primers characterized the PCR. Sequencing was performed with immunoSEQ multiplex PCR; in TCRdb, only in-frame clones are kept and a portion is missing. Of about 160,000 clones in the sample, approximately 75% were seen once. Sequences were obtained from PBMCs. The source is a man aged 30 to 39 in good health and CMV-seropositive.

The chain uses TRBV28 and TRBJ2-3; 8 bases match TRBD2. The CDR3 spans 14 residues. J gave up 2 bases and V 10 bases, and 8 bases lay outside the gene matches. The germline CDR1 and CDR2 sequences are MDHEN and SYDVKM. The CDR3 DNA sequence: TGTGCCACCGAAGCGGGGGCGCCCACAGATACGCAGTATTTT. Protein product: CATEAGAPTDTQYF.

This rearrangement joins TRBV11-2 to TRBJ2-1; 9 bases align to TRBD1. Looked up from germline, CDR1 is SGHAT and CDR2 is FQNNGV. This CDR3 spans 16 amino acids. The trim removed 1 base at V and 5 bases at J, leaving 6 bases unmatched. CDR3 nucleotides: TGTGCCAGCAGCTTAGCAGGACAGGGGTCGGACAATGAGCAGTTCTTC. Its translation: CASSLAGQGSDNEQFF.

This clone was detected only once. This rearrangement joins TRBV28 to TRBJ2-1; 8 positions agree with TRBD2. This CDR3 is 13 amino acids long. The J segment lost 7 bases and the V segment lost 9 bases, leaving 8 bases of the junction unmatched. Germline V gene data show CDR1 as MDHEN and CDR2 as SYDVKM. CDR3 nucleotide sequence: TGTGCCAGTCATAGCGGGGTGGTGAATGAGCAGTTCTTC. Residues: CASHSGVVNEQFF.

This sequence joins TRBV4-1 and TRBJ2-7, with D possibly being TRBD2 (5 bases). The V end was cut by 0 bases, the J end by 2 bases, with 8 bases between. The CDR3 has 14 amino acids. CDR1 is MGHRA and CDR2 is YSYEKL in the germline V gene. CDR3 bases: TGCGCCAGCAGCCAAGAGCTACTAGCCTACGAGCAGTACTTC. It encodes CASSQELLAYEQYF.

This clone appeared a few times. The chain is built from TRBV21-1 and TRBJ1-6. TRBV21-1 is termed a pseudogene. This CDR3 is 8 amino acids long. The DNA for the CDR3 is TGTGCCAGCAGTTCTGGGAGCTTT. Amino acids: CASSSGSF.

This chain connects TRBV19 to TRBJ2-3; 10 nucleotides line up with TRBD1. The length of the CDR3 is 17 residues. From germline, CDR1 is LNHDA and CDR2 SQIVND (reference sequence). With V trimmed by 4 bases and J by 1 base, 8 bases remained unmatched. CDR3: CASSTSGTGVGTDTQYF. For the CDR3, the DNA is TGTGCCAGTAGTACCTCCGGGACAGGGGTTGGCACAGATACGCAGTATTTT. The whole variable domain, filled in from reference TRBV19 and TRBJ2-3, reads DGGITQSPKYLFRKEGQNVTLSCEQNLNHDAMYWYRQDPGQGLRLIYYSQIVNDFQKGDIAEGYSVSREKKESFPLTVTSAQKNPTAFYLCASSTSGTGVGTDTQYFGPGTRLTVL.

V is TRBV6-1 and J is TRBJ1-2; no firm D call. V dropped 3 bases and J dropped 2 bases, with 7 bases sitting between them. Germline lookup yields CDR1 MNHNS and CDR2 SASEGT. This CDR3 contains 13 residues. CDR3 bases: TGTGCCAGCAGTGAGACAACCAACTATGGCTACACCTTC. It is translated as CASSETTNYGYTF.

This sequence joins TRBV6-5 and TRBJ2-5, with a weak D call TRBD2 (7 bases). The CDR3 runs 14 residues. The V and J ends lost 4 bases and 4 bases respectively, with 13 bases between them. Per germline, CDR1 MNHEY and CDR2 SVGAGI. The CDR3 is CASSWVGGGETQYF. DNA of the CDR3: TGTGCCAGCAGTTGGGTGGGAGGGGGAGAGACCCAGTACTTC.

This clone occurred once. This chain connects TRBV7-3 to TRBJ2-5; D is unresolved. Germline assignment: CDR1 SGHTA and CDR2 FQGTGA. The germline V and J ends were trimmed by 0 bases and 0 bases, with 5 bases remaining between them. This CDR3 comprises 14 residues. In DNA, the CDR3 is TGTGCCAGCAGCTTAACCCCATACCAAGAGACCCAGTACTTC. The encoded protein is CASSLTPYQETQYF.